Below, 12 T cell receptor beta chains from the same sample are listed, as sequenced in a study of OX40 agonist ivuxolimab in advanced cancers. Measured with immunoSEQ multiplex PCR; TCRdb has only the in-frame clones, and not every one. The sample lists under 13,000 clones, approximately 80% occurring once. Sequencing used CD4+ or CD8+ T cells sorted from blood, obtained in a trial of the OX40 agonist ivuxolimab. These receptors all come from an adult with an advanced solid tumor such as melanoma, head and neck, liver or kidney cancer.

The chain recombines TRBV6-1 with TRBJ2-7; 14 bases fit TRBD2. CDR3 length: 15 amino acids. Unmatched junction bases numbered 6, after V lost 4 bases and J lost 7 bases. Germline lookup yields CDR1 MNHNS and CDR2 SASEGT. DNA of the CDR3: TGTGCCAGCAGTGGGGGACTAGCGGGAGCTTATGAGCAGTACTTC. This encodes CASSGGLAGAYEQYF.

Within the sample, this clone is large. V gene TRBV27 combines with J gene TRBJ1-1; no firm D call. The V gene lost 6 bases and the J gene lost 6 bases, with 20 bases spanning the gap. The CDR3 consists of 15 residues. CDR1 and CDR2 (germline): MNHEY, SMNVEV (reference sequence). As DNA, the CDR3 is TGTGCCAGCAGGGCCCTTTTGGGGAACGGTGCTGAAGCTTTCTTT. Its protein is CASRALLGNGAEAFF.

This clone was picked up one time. V and J are TRBV5-1 and TRBJ1-1, with D uncertain. Germline V lookup: CDR1 SGHRS, CDR2 YFSETQ. This CDR3 is built from 15 residues. The ends were cut back, 0 bases at V and 0 bases at J, with 9 bases in the middle. CDR3 in amino acids: CASSLARHLNTEAFF. For the CDR3, the DNA is TGCGCCAGCAGCTTGGCTCGGCATCTGAACACTGAAGCTTTCTTT.

The chain has TRBV7-8 and TRBJ2-1; 8 bases line up with TRBD2. Germline V lookup: CDR1 SGHVS, CDR2 FQNEAQ. Losses at the gene ends were 3 bases for V and 9 bases for J; bases not matched to a gene: 4. This CDR3 is 13 amino acids long. CDR3 nucleotide sequence: TGTGCCAGCAGCTTCCCGGGGGGGGGTGAGCAGTTCTTC. Residues: CASSFPGGGEQFF.

The J gene is TRBJ2-2, the V gene TRBV29-1, with 8 bases that match TRBD2. After removal of 3 bases from V and 0 bases from J, the junction contained 6 bases not matched to a gene. This CDR3 is 16 amino acids long. The germline V gene encodes CDR1 SQVTM and CDR2 ANQGSEA. The CDR3 DNA reads as TGCAGCGTTGAGTTAACTAGCGGATCGAACACCGGGGAGCTGTTTTTT. Encoded protein: CSVELTSGSNTGELFF.

The V and J genes are TRBV11-1 and TRBJ1-1; 9 bases map to TRBD1. The CDR3 is 17 residues long. CDR1 and CDR2 (germline): SGHAT, FQDESV (reference sequence). V was clipped by 0 bases and J by 0 bases; unmatched bases: 5. The CDR3 here is CASSLAPQGALNTEAFF. CDR3 bases: TGTGCCAGCAGCTTAGCGCCACAGGGGGCATTGAACACTGAAGCTTTCTTT. Complete variable domain (other parts from reference TRBV11-1 and TRBJ1-1): EAEVAQSPRYKITEKSQAVAFWCDPISGHATLYWYRQILGQGPELLVQFQDESVVDDSQLPKDRFSAERLKGVDSTLKIQPAELGDSAMYLCASSLAPQGALNTEAFFGQGTRLTVV.

A note on this clone: At one end the junction does not follow the germline gene, possibly because of a read error. V gene TRBV6-4 combines with J gene TRBJ1-5, with TRBD1 matching over 8 bases. The CDR3 extends over 16 amino acids. Germline assignment: CDR1 MRHNA and CDR2 SNTAGT. The CDR3 here is CASSYSGQGSNQPQHF. CDR3 bases: TGTGCCAGCAGTTACTCAGGACAGGGCAGCAATCAGCCCCAGCATTTT.

The count of this clone is one. This sequence joins TRBV11-2 and TRBJ2-1; D is perhaps TRBD2 (6 bases). CDR3 length: 15 amino acids. Per the germline V gene, CDR1 is SGHAT and CDR2 is FQNNGV. Trimming left V 1 base short and J 4 bases short, with 11 bases between. The CDR3 nucleotides read TGTGCCAGCAGCTTAGGCGGCGGGGCTTACAATGAGCAGTTCTTC. Its protein product is CASSLGGGAYNEQFF.

The chain is built from TRBV7-8 and TRBJ2-3; TRBD2 is a possible D gene (5 bases). The CDR3 has 12 amino acids. Looked up from germline, CDR1 is SGHVS and CDR2 is FQNEAQ. V gave up 1 base and J gave up 10 bases, with 9 bases separating them. The CDR3: CASSLEFGAQYF. As DNA, the CDR3 is TGTGCCAGCAGCTTAGAGTTCGGGGCGCAGTATTTT.

The rearrangement joins TRBV19 to TRBJ1-2; 7 bases align to TRBD1. The CDR3 length is 17 residues. Per the germline V gene, CDR1 is LNHDA and CDR2 is SQIVND (reference sequence). Unmatched junction bases numbered 13, after V lost 6 bases and J lost 0 bases. CDR3 DNA sequence: TGTGCCAGTAGCACTAGCTCCTGGACAGGAACTAACTATGGCTACACCTTC. Translated: CASSTSSWTGTNYGYTF.

This chain joins TRBV13 and TRBJ2-1; D might be TRBD2 (7 bases). Germline V lookup: CDR1 PRHDT, CDR2 FYEKMQ (reference sequence). The CDR3 runs to 15 residues. V was pared by 3 bases and J by 7 bases, with 16 bases between. CDR3 DNA sequence: TGTGCCAGCAGCTTGGGGACGGGGGGCCGGAATGAGCAGTTCTTC. Translated, it gives CASSLGTGGRNEQFF.

The chain couples TRBV19 to TRBJ1-5; D remains ambiguous. Germline V lookup: CDR1 LNHDA, CDR2 SQIVND (reference sequence). The CDR3 loop spans 13 amino acids. With 5 bases removed from V and 5 bases from J, the gap between germline ends came to 10 bases. The CDR3, as DNA: TGTGCCAGTAGTGGAGAGGAGCATCAGCCCCAGCATTTT. Amino acid sequence: CASSGEEHQPQHF.